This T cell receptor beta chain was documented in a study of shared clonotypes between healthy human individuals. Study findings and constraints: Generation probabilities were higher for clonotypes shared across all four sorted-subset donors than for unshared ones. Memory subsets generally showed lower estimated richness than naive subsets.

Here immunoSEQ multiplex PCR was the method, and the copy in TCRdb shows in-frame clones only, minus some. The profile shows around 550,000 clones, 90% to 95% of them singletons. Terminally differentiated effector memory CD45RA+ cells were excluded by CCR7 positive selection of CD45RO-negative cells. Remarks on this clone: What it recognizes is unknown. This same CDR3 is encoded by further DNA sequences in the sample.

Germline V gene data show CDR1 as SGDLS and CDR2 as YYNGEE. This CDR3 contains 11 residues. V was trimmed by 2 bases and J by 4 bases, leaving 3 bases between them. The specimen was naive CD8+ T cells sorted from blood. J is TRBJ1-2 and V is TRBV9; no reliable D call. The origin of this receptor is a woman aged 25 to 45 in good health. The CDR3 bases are TGTGCCAGCAGCGTGGGCTATGGCTACACCTTC. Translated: CASSVGYGYTF. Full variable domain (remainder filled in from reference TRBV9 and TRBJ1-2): DSGVTQTPKHLITATGQRVTLRCSPRSGDLSVYWYQQSLDQGLQFLIQYYNGEERAKGNILERFSAQQFPDLHSELNLSSLELGDSALYFCASSVGYGYTFGSGTRLTVV.